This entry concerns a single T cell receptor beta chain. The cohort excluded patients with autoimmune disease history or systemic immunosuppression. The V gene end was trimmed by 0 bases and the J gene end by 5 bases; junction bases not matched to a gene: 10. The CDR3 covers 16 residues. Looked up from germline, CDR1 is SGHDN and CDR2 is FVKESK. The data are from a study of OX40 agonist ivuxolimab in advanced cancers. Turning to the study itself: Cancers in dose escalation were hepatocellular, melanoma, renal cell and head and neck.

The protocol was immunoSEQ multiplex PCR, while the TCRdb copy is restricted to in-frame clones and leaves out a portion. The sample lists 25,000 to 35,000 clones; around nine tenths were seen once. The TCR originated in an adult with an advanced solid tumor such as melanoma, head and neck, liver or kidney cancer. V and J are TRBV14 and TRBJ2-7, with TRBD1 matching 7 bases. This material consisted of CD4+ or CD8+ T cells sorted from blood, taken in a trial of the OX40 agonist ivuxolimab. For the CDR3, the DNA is TGTGCCAGCAGCCAAGACTCGAACAGGGGCCCCCACGAGCAGTACTTC. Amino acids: CASSQDSNRGPHEQYF.